The source of this TCR beta chain is a study of blood T cell repertoires in COVID-19. Across the study: Sites in the United States, Italy and Spain provided acute and convalescent COVID-19 samples. PBMCs, B-cell-depleted T cells, or T cells were the source of the cDNA or gDNA that made up the material.

CDR1 and CDR2 (germline): SGHVS, FQNEAQ. V was pared by 5 bases and J by 8 bases, with 24 bases between. This CDR3 region has 17 residues. As originally analysed: Reference gene primers were amplified, and this amplification served to estimate nucleated cell counts. TCRdb's table, derived via immunoSEQ multiplex PCR, lists solely in-frame clones and lacks some. The DNA was the basis for D and trimming; V, J and clone size are from that table. Here the sample spans roughly 82,000 clones, about four fifths being singletons. The rearrangement joins TRBV7-8 to TRBJ1-4; D possibly corresponds to TRBD1 (5 bases). This TCR was recovered from a woman aged 60 to 75 with acute or convalescent COVID-19. Input material: peripheral blood. The CDR3 protein is CASSPTRARVAEEKLFF. Written as DNA, the CDR3 is TGTGCCAGCAGCCCTACTCGCGCCAGGGTGGCGGAGGAAAAACTGTTTTTT. The full variable domain, with the rest looked up from reference TRBV7-8 and TRBJ1-4, is GAGVSQSPRYKVAKRGQDVALRCDPISGHVSLFWYQQALGQGPEFLTYFQNEAQLDKSGLPSDRFFAERPEGSVSTLKIQRTQQEDSAVYLCASSPTRARVAEEKLFFGSGTQLSVL.